Listed below are T cell receptor beta chains from one sample, sequenced in a study of shared clonotypes between healthy human individuals. Data came from immunoSEQ multiplex PCR; TCRdb stores just in-frame clones and leaves some out. The sample contains roughly 1,100,000 clones, 60% to 80% of which appear only once. Sample: memory CD4+ T cells sorted from blood. Receptors were obtained from a man aged 18 to 29 in good health. The CDR3 runs from the conserved cysteine through the conserved F or W. The order of the fields is V gene, clone size, J gene, D gene, CDR3 DNA, CDR3 protein. The D gene is left open where the match is weak. Where a row states a size, it is once, few, many or the class of an expanded clone; other rows omit it.

TRBV28	-	TRBJ1-5	TRBD1	TGTGCCAGCAGTTACACCCCCCCGGGACAGGGGGCAGGGAGGCAGCCCCAGCATTTT	CASSYTPPGQGAGRQPQHF
TRBV6-5	-	TRBJ2-7	-	TGTGCCAGCATCCAGGTCGGGACTTCCTACGAGCAGTACTTC	CASIQVGTSYEQYF
TRBV5-4	-	TRBJ2-7	-	TGTGCCAGCAGCTTGCAGGGAACCTACGAGCAGTACTTC	CASSLQGTYEQYF
TRBV19	few	TRBJ1-2	TRBD1	TGTGCCAGTAGTCTTCAGGGGGCGCGAGGCTACACCTTC	CASSLQGARGYTF
TRBV10-3	-	TRBJ1-5	-	TGTGCCAGCGCTCTCACCAGCAATCAGCCCCAGCATTTT	CASALTSNQPQHF
TRBV5-8	many	TRBJ1-2	-	TGTGCCAGCACCCTGGACATCCCGAAAGGCTACACCTTC	CASTLDIPKGYTF
TRBV5-5	once	TRBJ2-3	-	TGTGCCAGCAGCCCGGGGGACGCCACAGATACGCAGTATTTT	CASSPGDATDTQYF
TRBV28	-	TRBJ1-2	-	TGTGCCAGCAGTTCAACCGGGACGGGAGACTACTATGGCTACACCTTC	CASSSTGTGDYYGYTF
TRBV6-1	-	TRBJ2-5	TRBD1	TGTGCCAGCAGTACAGGGGGCGTCGGGGAGACCCAGTACTTC	CASSTGGVGETQYF
TRBV6-1	-	TRBJ2-7	-	TGTGCCACCGACAGGACCTACTCCTACGAGCAGTACTTC	CATDRTYSYEQYF
TRBV4-1	-	TRBJ1-1	-	TGCGCCAGCAGCCAAGATCTCGGGGAGGAAGCTTTCTTT	CASSQDLGEEAFF
TRBV11-2	-	TRBJ2-1	TRBD2	TGTGCCAGCAGGGGACTAGCGGGAACCAATGAGCAGTTCTTC	CASRGLAGTNEQFF
TRBV18	-	TRBJ2-7	-	TGTGCCAGCTCACCTGGGACTTTCTCCTACGAGCAGTACTTC	CASSPGTFSYEQYF
TRBV2	few	TRBJ1-1	-	TGTGCCAGACTTAGGACCGAAATGAACACTGAAGCTTTCTTT	CARLRTEMNTEAFF
TRBV16	many	TRBJ2-7	-	TGTGCCAGCAGCCAATCGAGGACAGGGAGGGGTAGTGGGACCTACGAGCAGTACTTC	CASSQSRTGRGSGTYEQYF
TRBV5-4	few	TRBJ1-1	TRBD1	TGTGCCAGCAACCGGGACAGAGGGAACACTGAAGCTTTCTTT	CASNRDRGNTEAFF
TRBV5-1	-	TRBJ1-2	-	TGCGCCAGCAGCTTGGACATCTATGGCTACACCTTC	CASSLDIYGYTF
TRBV7-2	-	TRBJ1-6	-	TGTGCCAGCAGCTTAGCGCGAGGGTTGAATTCACCCCTCCACTTT	CASSLARGLNSPLHF
TRBV29-1	-	TRBJ1-5	-	TGCAGCGTCACGACCGAGAATCAGCCCCAGCATTTT	CSVTTENQPQHF
TRBV19	-	TRBJ2-3	TRBD2	TGTGCCAGTAGTACCCGGACTAGCGGGGGACGGACAGATACGCAGTATTTT	CASSTRTSGGRTDTQYF
TRBV6-6	-	TRBJ2-1	-	TGTGCCAGCAGAACGTGGTCGGGGGAGCAGTTCTTC	CASRTWSGEQFF
TRBV9	-	TRBJ1-2	TRBD1	TGTGCCAGAAGACCAGGGGGCGTCCCCTATGGCTACACCTTC	CARRPGGVPYGYTF
TRBV4-1	-	TRBJ1-5	TRBD1	TGCGCCACAGCAGATGTTCCGGACAGGACCAATCAGCCCCAGCATTTT	CATADVPDRTNQPQHF
TRBV25-1	-	TRBJ1-2	-	TGTGCCAGCAGTACTCCTGAGACAGGAGAATGGGGCTACACCTTC	CASSTPETGEWGYTF
TRBV18	once	TRBJ2-3	TRBD2	TGTGCCAGCTCACCACTAGCGGGGAACACAGATACGCAGTATTTT	CASSPLAGNTDTQYF
TRBV30	-	TRBJ2-1	TRBD2	TGTGCCCGAGGGACTAGCGTGTACAATGAGCAGTTCTTC	CARGTSVYNEQFF
TRBV4-3	-	TRBJ2-3	TRBD2	TGCGCCAGCAGCCAAGAAAGGCTAGCGGGAGGGCCCGTAGATACGCAGTATTTT	CASSQERLAGGPVDTQYF
TRBV19	few	TRBJ1-3	TRBD1	TGTGCCAGTAGCGCGGGACAGGCCATAAACACCATATATTTT	CASSAGQAINTIYF
TRBV7-2	-	TRBJ2-2	-	TGTGCCAGCAGCCCCCAGCGCGGGAACACCGGGGAGCTGTTTTTT	CASSPQRGNTGELFF
TRBV4-1	-	TRBJ2-3	-	TGCGCCAGCAGCCAAGTCAGAAAAGGGGGGGGGCCGAAGGTAGATACGCAGTATTTT	CASSQVRKGGGPKVDTQYF
TRBV7-9	-	TRBJ2-7	-	TGTGCCAGCAGAAGATCTGACAGGCCCTACGAGCAGTACTTC	CASRRSDRPYEQYF
TRBV7-9	-	TRBJ2-2	TRBD1	TGTGCCAGCAGCTCGACACAGGGGGCTGGCGGGGAGCTGTTTTTT	CASSSTQGAGGELFF
TRBV15	-	TRBJ1-2	TRBD1	TGTGCCACCAGCAGAGATACGAAGGGCAGGGGGCATGGCTACACCTTC	CATSRDTKGRGHGYTF
TRBV5-6	-	TRBJ1-1	TRBD1	TGTGCCAGCACCGGAGGCACAGGGGGCACAGACACTGAAGCTTTCTTT	CASTGGTGGTDTEAFF
TRBV5-1	-	TRBJ1-1	-	TGCGCCAGCAGCTTGGGGGGTTCTAGGGCAGAAGCTTTCTTT	CASSLGGSRAEAFF
TRBV5-6	-	TRBJ2-3	-	TGTGCCAGCAGCTTTATGCTAGCAGGCACAGATACGCAGTATTTT	CASSFMLAGTDTQYF
TRBV10-3	-	TRBJ1-2	TRBD1	TGTGCCATCAACGGACAGGGCGACTCGGCTGGCTACACCTTC	CAINGQGDSAGYTF
TRBV7-9	-	TRBJ1-5	TRBD1	TGTGCCAGCAGCACAGAAAGTGGGACAGGAGTGGGCCAGCCCCAGCATTTT	CASSTESGTGVGQPQHF
TRBV6-1	-	TRBJ1-6	TRBD1	TGTGCCAGCAGTGAGCTCCCAGGGGGTTCACCCCTCCACTTT	CASSELPGGSPLHF
TRBV14	few	TRBJ1-1	TRBD1	TGTGCCAGCACCCAACAGGGGGCTAGTAATGAAGCTTTCTTT	CASTQQGASNEAFF
TRBV18	-	TRBJ1-1	-	TGTGCCAGCTCACCGGTTCCCTACGACAGGCGAAACACTGAAGCTTTCTTT	CASSPVPYDRRNTEAFF
TRBV11-3	-	TRBJ1-1	-	TGTGCCAGCAGCGGCAGGGTGAAAATCACTGAAGCTTTCTTT	CASSGRVKITEAFF
TRBV28	few	TRBJ1-3	TRBD1	TGTGCCAGCGGGACCCCAGGGGGTCGGACGTTT	CASGTPGGRTF
TRBV28	-	TRBJ1-2	-	TGTGCCACTCTAGACAGTGCTCTGTATGGCTACACCTTC	CATLDSALYGYTF
TRBV6-1	-	TRBJ1-5	TRBD1	TGTGCCAGCAGTTCGGGACAGAACAATCAGCCCCAGCATTTT	CASSSGQNNQPQHF
TRBV28	-	TRBJ1-1	-	TGTGCCAGCAGTGGAGGTCGATTTGAAGCTTTCTTT	CASSGGRFEAFF
TRBV25-1	-	TRBJ1-5	TRBD1	TGTGCCAGCAGTGAATGGGACAGGGATCGCAATCAGCCCCAGCATTTT	CASSEWDRDRNQPQHF
TRBV7-4	-	TRBJ2-4	TRBD1	TGTGCCAGCAGCTCTCGCAGGGGGCGGCTAGCCAAAAACATTCAGTACTTC	CASSSRRGRLAKNIQYF
TRBV19	-	TRBJ1-2	TRBD1	TGTGCCAGTAGTACCGGGACAGAGCCACAGAGCTACTATGGCTACACCTTC	CASSTGTEPQSYYGYTF
TRBV4-1	few	TRBJ1-5	-	TGCGCCAGCAGCCAAGGGGAACGTCAGCCCCAGCATTTT	CASSQGERQPQHF
TRBV7-2	few	TRBJ1-6	-	TGTGCCAGCAGCTCCCGACGGAATAATTCACCCCTCCACTTT	CASSSRRNNSPLHF
TRBV12-5	-	TRBJ1-2	-	TGTGCTAGTGGTTTGGGGACCGTTAACTATGGCTACACCTTC	CASGLGTVNYGYTF
TRBV2	few	TRBJ1-6	-	TGTGCCAGCAGTGGAGGCTCACCCCTCCACTTT	CASSGGSPLHF
TRBV5-1	-	TRBJ1-4	TRBD1	TGCGCCAGCAGATTCGACAGGGGTGGTGAAAAACTGTTTTTT	CASRFDRGGEKLFF
TRBV28	-	TRBJ1-5	-	TGTGCCAGCAGTTTGGAGGGGCTCAATCAGCCCCAGCATTTT	CASSLEGLNQPQHF